This T cell receptor beta chain originates from a study of molecular identifiers for immune sequencing clone quantification. This clonotype showed up just a few times. The CDR3 spans 18 residues. Deletions cut 2 bases from V and 3 bases from J, with 25 bases between. CDR1 DFQATT and CDR2 SNEGSKA come from the germline V gene (reference sequence). Naive CD8 T cells were sorted as CD8+CD4-CCR7+CD45RA+. Generation of bulk TCR libraries relied on previously described methods and listed TCR primers. MiXCR, run by TCRdb on the PCR reads, gives a single entry per CDR3 protein. The sample lists 550,000 to 750,000 distinct CDR3 sequences; about 20% were seen once.

The receptor comes from a human donor in good health. Some libraries in this study had Jurkat cell RNA spiked in. The sequencing sample was made of naive CD8+ T cells from blood, with Jurkat cell RNA spiked in. Subset here: FACS-sorted CD8+CD4-CCR7+CD45RA+ naive T cells. The genes are TRBV20-1 and TRBJ1-1, with D possibly matching TRBD1 (6 bases). Written as DNA, the CDR3 is TGCAGTGCTAGAAATCCGGGACACTCGCCCCAAATGGACACTGAAGCTTTCTTT. Translating gives CSARNPGHSPQMDTEAFF.